Here is one TCR beta chain with its context. This receptor's antigen is unknown. Base qualities are not recorded, but no much larger clone differs from it by a single base. The receptor library was made with 5' RACE. This sample was sequenced with an Illumina HiSeq 2500. A second PCR of about 7 to 12 cycles was run with a J-beta primer mix and a sample-barcoded 5' primer. Each TCR beta cDNA molecule received a unique molecular identifier from a template-switch 5' adaptor carrying 12 random nucleotides. Each sample yielded at least 3 million CDR3-containing paired-end reads. All of the RNA was converted into first-strand cDNA using the Mint cDNA synthesis kit, with a TRBC-specific oligonucleotide serving as the primer. All cDNA was treated with uracil-DNA glycosylase and then went through a first 18-cycle PCR with the universal primers M1SS and BC2_uni_R. Regarding the original processing steps: For normalization, 1 million high-quality reads, each with a distinct molecular identifier, were randomly selected from each sample. Reads with shared molecular identifiers were discarded instead of being binned into consensus sequences. CDR3 identification, clonotype clustering and error correction used MiTCR with a Q25 quality threshold and the strictest error-elimination algorithm. A nonparametric unseen species model with Euler transformation was used to estimate a lower bound on total TCR beta diversity. In TCRdb, the public reads were trimmed at Q25 with fastp and aligned with MiXCR, with productive beta chains retained. Records with the same CDR3 protein are collapsed into one entry carrying the most frequent genes and DNA. The V and J calls follow TCRdb's processing rather than the paper's. Recorded for this sample are around 1.1 million distinct CDR3 sequences; less than 45% of them occurred a single time. In total, the top ten clones hold 13% of the sample.

The data originate from a study of blood T cells in healthy people across ages (dated by TCRdb to between 2014 and 2017). Study-wide context: Template switching captured roughly one uniquely barcoded TCR beta cDNA molecule per two T cells in model experiments. Four age groups were formed from the donors: young (average 16 years), middle-aged (just under 40), aged (roughly 56) and long-lived (approximately 80). For two donors (one aged 18 to 30 and one aged 80 or older), the study analyzed two additional independent replicas of 1 million unique cDNA reads from the same blood draw. To avoid experimental bias, donors of different ages were randomly spread across the sequencing lanes. The study measured age-related changes in TCR beta repertoire diversity using deep sequencing normalized with unique cDNA molecular identifiers. Summary of the overall study and its limitations: Compared with the aged group, the long-lived group had more naive CD4+ T cells, fewer expanded clones and increased TCR diversity, a pattern suggesting age selection. The percentage of naive T cells measured by flow cytometry correlated strongly with observed TCR beta diversity. Because the CMV infection status of the donors was unknown, age-related changes in expanded clonotypes may potentially have been confounded. As age increased, observed TCR beta diversity per million T cells dropped in a roughly linear way, and a significant reduction was already evident by age approximately 40. Conclusive comparison of naive and antigen-experienced compartments was prevented by the profiling of bulk unsorted PBMCs. Estimates of total diversity from one million sequenced T cells were regarded as lower bounds and underestimates.

Trimming removed 4 bases from V and 4 bases from J, leaving 14 bases between the germline ends. The CDR3 goes from the cysteine to the phenylalanine over 15 residues. The retained sequence is limited to the CDR3, 45 bases, with the frame set at the first base. CDR1 and CDR2 are read off the germline V gene as MNHEY and SVGEGT. Systemically healthy Caucasian individuals from Russia, around 39 in total and aged about 6 to 100 years, were included as donors. Ten milliliters of peripheral blood were collected from each donor into EDTA-treated Vacutainer tubes. Ficoll-Paque density-gradient centrifugation was used to isolate PBMCs, with at least 7 million obtained per sample. Total RNA was extracted from PBMCs with Trizol reagent, with at least 6 micrograms obtained per sample. For every donor, an aliquot of PBMCs went through flow cytometry to measure the percentages of naive CD45RAhigh/CD27high T cells.

The sequencing sample was made of blood. This chain is built from TRBV6-2 or TRBV6-3 and TRBJ2-1; perhaps TRBD1 is the D gene, with 6 bases matching. The clonotype originates from a man younger than 35 in good health. The CDR3 reads CASSWGVQGYNEQFF. In nucleotide form, the sequence is TGTGCCAGCAGTTGGGGCGTACAGGGTTACAATGAGCAGTTCTTC.